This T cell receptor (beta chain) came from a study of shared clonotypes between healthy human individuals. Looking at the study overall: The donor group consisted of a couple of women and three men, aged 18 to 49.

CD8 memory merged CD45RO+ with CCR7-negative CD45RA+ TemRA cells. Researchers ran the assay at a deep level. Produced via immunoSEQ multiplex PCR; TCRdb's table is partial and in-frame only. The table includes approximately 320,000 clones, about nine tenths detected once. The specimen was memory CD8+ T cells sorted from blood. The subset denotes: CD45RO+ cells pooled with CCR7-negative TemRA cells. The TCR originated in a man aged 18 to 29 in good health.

CDR3 coding DNA: TGTGCCAGCGCCCCCGCTAGCGGGGGTTCCAAGACCCAGTACTTC. It encodes CASAPASGGSKTQYF. This sequence joins TRBV7-6 and TRBJ2-5; 10 bases align to TRBD2. The trim removed 8 bases at V and 6 bases at J, leaving 12 bases unmatched. Germline CDR1 reads SGHVS; CDR2 reads FNYEAQ. The CDR3 covers 15 residues. The full variable domain, completed using reference TRBV7-6 and TRBJ2-5, is GAGVSQSPRYKVTKRGQDVALRCDPISGHVSLYWYRQALGQGPEFLTYFNYEAQQDKSGLPNDRFSAERPEGSISTLTIQRTEQRDSAMYRCASAPASGGSKTQYFGPGTRLLVL.